A single sample is the source of the 2 T cell receptor beta chains below, sequenced in a study of CD8 T cells in ankylosing spondylitis. TCRdb fed the 5' RACE reads into MiXCR, producing one record per CDR3 protein. The sample consists of roughly 280,000 distinct CDR3 sequences, around 20% of them appearing once. Material for sequencing was blood, either unsorted or a sorted T cell fraction (not recorded which). The receptors here all came from a male donor with ankylosing spondylitis or in good health (not recorded which).

This chain joins TRBV28 and TRBJ1-2; D is ambiguous. The length of the CDR3 is 14 residues. V dropped 6 bases and J dropped 0 bases, with 11 bases sitting between them. Germline V gene data show CDR1 as MDHEN and CDR2 as SYDVKM. The chain's CDR3 is CASRKGGTNYGYTF. The CDR3 DNA reads TGTGCCAGCAGAAAAGGTGGGACTAACTATGGCTACACCTTC.

The chain uses TRBV2 and TRBJ1-5; 7 nucleotides line up with TRBD1. V was pared by 5 bases and J by 1 base, with 2 bases of the junction left unmatched. Germline V gene sequence: CDR1 SNHLY, CDR2 FYNNEI. The CDR3 runs 14 residues. CDR3 sequence reads: CASSLDRSNQPQHF. The CDR3 DNA reads as TGTGCCAGCAGTTTGGACAGGAGCAATCAGCCCCAGCATTTT.